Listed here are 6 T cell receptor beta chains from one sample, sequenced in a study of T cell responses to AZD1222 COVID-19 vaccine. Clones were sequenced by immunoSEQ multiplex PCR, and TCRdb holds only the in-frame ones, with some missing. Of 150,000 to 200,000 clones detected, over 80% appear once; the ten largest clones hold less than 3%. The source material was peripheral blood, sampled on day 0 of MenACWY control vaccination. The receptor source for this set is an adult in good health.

The CDR3 nucleotides are TGTGCCAGCAGTTACTCTAGGCGGGGGGGGCAGTTCTTC. Translated: CASSYSRRGGQFF. The chain combines TRBV6-2 or TRBV6-3 with TRBJ2-1; 9 bases are shared with TRBD2. With 0 bases clipped from V and 12 bases from J, the junction kept 3 bases outside the gene matches. Germline V CDR1 and CDR2: MNHEY, SVGEGT. The CDR3 length is 13 residues.

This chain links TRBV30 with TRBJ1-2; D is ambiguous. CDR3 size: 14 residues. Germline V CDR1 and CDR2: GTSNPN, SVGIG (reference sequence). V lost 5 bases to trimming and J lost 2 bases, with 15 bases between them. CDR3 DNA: TGTGCCTGGGTCCCGGCGGGCTCCAACTATGGCTACACCTTC. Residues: CAWVPAGSNYGYTF. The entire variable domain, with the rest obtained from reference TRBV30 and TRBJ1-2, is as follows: SQTIHQWPATLVQPVGSPLSLECTVEGTSNPNLYWYRQAAGRGLQLLFYSVGIGQISSEVPQNLSASRPQDRQFILSSKKLLLSDSGFYLCAWVPAGSNYGYTFGSGTRLTVV.

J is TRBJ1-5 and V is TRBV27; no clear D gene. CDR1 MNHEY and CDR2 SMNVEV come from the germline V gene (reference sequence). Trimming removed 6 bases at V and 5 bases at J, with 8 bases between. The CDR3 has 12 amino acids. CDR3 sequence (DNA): TGTGCCAGCAGAGGGCCTTATCAGCCCCAGCATTTT. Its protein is CASRGPYQPQHF.

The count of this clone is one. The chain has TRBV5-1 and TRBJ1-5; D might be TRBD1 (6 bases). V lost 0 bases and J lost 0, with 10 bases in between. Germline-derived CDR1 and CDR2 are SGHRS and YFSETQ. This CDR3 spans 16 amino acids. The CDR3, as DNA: TGCGCCAGCAGCTTGGTAGGGGGAGATAGCAATCAGCCCCAGCATTTT. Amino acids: CASSLVGGDSNQPQHF. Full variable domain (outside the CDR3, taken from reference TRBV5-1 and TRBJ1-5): KAGVTQTPRYLIKTRGQQVTLSCSPISGHRSVSWYQQTPGQGLQFLFEYFSETQRNKGNFPGRFSGRQFSNSRSEMNVSTLELGDSALYLCASSLVGGDSNQPQHFGDGTRLSIL.

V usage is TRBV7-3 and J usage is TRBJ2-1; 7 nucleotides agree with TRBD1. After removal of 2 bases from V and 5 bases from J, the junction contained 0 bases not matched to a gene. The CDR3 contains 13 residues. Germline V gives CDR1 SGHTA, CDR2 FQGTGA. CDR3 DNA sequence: TGTGCCAGCAGCTTAGGGACAGACAATGAGCAGTTCTTC. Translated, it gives CASSLGTDNEQFF. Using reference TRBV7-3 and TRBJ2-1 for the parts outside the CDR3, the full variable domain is GAGVSQTPSNKVTEKGKYVELRCDPISGHTALYWYRQSLGQGPEFLIYFQGTGAADDSGLPNDRFFAVRPEGSVSTLKIQRTERGDSAVYLCASSLGTDNEQFFGPGTRLTVL.

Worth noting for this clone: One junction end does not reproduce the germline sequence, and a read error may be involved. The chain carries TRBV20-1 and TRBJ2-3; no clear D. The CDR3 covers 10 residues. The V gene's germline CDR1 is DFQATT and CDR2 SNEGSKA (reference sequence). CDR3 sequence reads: CSAFTYTQYF. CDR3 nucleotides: TGCAGTGCATTCACATATACGCAGTATTTT.